The rows below give T cell receptor beta chains drawn from one sample of a study of blood T cells in healthy people across ages. TCRdb fed the 5' RACE reads into MiXCR, producing one record per CDR3 protein. The data hold hundreds of thousands of distinct CDR3 sequences, with under 25% observed a single time. Sequencing was performed on blood. The source is a man aged 70-80 years in good health. Both conserved end residues are part of each CDR3. The D gene is left open where the match is weak. Only some rows state a clone size, as once, few, many or a class for expanded clones.

v_gene,j_gene,d_gene,abundance,len,CDR3aa,CDR3nt
TRBV7-2,TRBJ2-5,TRBD2,many,15,CASSLTSGSEETQYF,TGTGCCAGCAGCCTGACTAGCGGGAGTGAAGAGACCCAGTACTTC
TRBV20-1,TRBJ1-6,-,-,12,CSAKGRVEPLHF,TGCAGTGCTAAAGGCCGCGTCGAGCCCCTCCACTTT
TRBV7-9,TRBJ2-4,-,-,16,CASSLVAQGPKNIQYF,TGTGCCAGCAGCTTAGTCGCACAGGGACCCAAAAACATTCAGTACTTC
TRBV28,TRBJ1-4,-,few,15,CASRELISTNEKLFF,TGTGCCAGCAGAGAACTAATCTCAACTAATGAAAAACTGTTTTTT
TRBV14,TRBJ2-3,-,-,14,CASSQGPGTDTQYF,TGTGCCAGCAGCCAAGGCCCAGGCACAGATACGCAGTATTTT
TRBV28,TRBJ2-5,-,many,14,CASSMGPKQETQYF,TGTGCCAGCAGTATGGGACCGAAGCAAGAGACCCAGTACTTC
TRBV12-3/TRBV12-4,TRBJ2-1,TRBD1,-,12,CASSLAQGTGYF,TGTGCCAGCAGTTTAGCGCAGGGGACAGGGTACTTC
TRBV6-5,TRBJ2-1,TRBD1,-,13,CASSRTGVNEQFF,TGTGCCAGCAGTCGCACAGGGGTCAATGAGCAGTTCTTC
TRBV20-1,TRBJ2-1,TRBD2,-,15,CSAREREVGSDEQFF,TGCAGTGCTAGAGAGCGGGAGGTGGGGTCGGATGAGCAGTTCTTC
TRBV20-1,TRBJ2-1,-,once,16,CSAKSLLARSYNEQFF,TGCAGTGCAAAGTCCCTACTAGCTAGGTCCTACAATGAGCAGTTCTTC
TRBV7-2,TRBJ2-7,-,-,13,CASSTRKPYEQYF,TGTGCCAGCAGCACCCGTAAACCCTACGAGCAGTACTTC
TRBV27,TRBJ2-7,-,-,14,CASSPITPVYEQYF,TGTGCCAGCAGCCCAATAACCCCGGTCTACGAGCAGTACTTC
TRBV7-6,TRBJ1-3,-,many,16,CASSLVTPTAGNTIYF,TGTGCCAGCAGCTTAGTAACACCGACAGCTGGAAACACCATATATTTT
TRBV6-5,TRBJ2-2,-,-,21,CASSSGQFLPPSGLNTGELFF,TGTGCCAGCAGTTCGGGACAGTTTCTTCCCCCCAGCGGGTTGAACACCGGGGAGCTGTTTTTT
TRBV12-3/TRBV12-4,TRBJ2-1,TRBD1,-,15,CASRLTGVAYNEQFF,TGTGCCAGCAGACTAACAGGGGTTGCCTACAATGAGCAGTTCTTC
TRBV4-1,TRBJ2-1,TRBD2,many,14,CASSQLAGANEQFF,TGCGCCAGCAGCCAGTTAGCGGGAGCCAATGAGCAGTTCTTC
TRBV5-1,TRBJ2-7,-,few,14,CASSHPDGTYEQYF,TGCGCCAGCAGCCACCCGGACGGAACCTACGAGCAGTACTTC
TRBV7-3,TRBJ2-3,-,-,17,CASSLNPGVTSTDTQYF,TGTGCCAGCAGCTTAAACCCGGGGGTGACTAGCACAGATACGCAGTATTTT
TRBV20-1,TRBJ2-7,-,-,15,CSARDSTGISYEQYF,TGCAGTGCTAGAGATTCTACCGGGATTTCCTACGAGCAGTACTTC
TRBV12-3/TRBV12-4,TRBJ1-2,-,-,13,CASSAQGASGYTF,TGTGCCAGCAGTGCGCAGGGAGCCAGCGGCTACACCTTC
TRBV7-9,TRBJ2-2,-,-,13,CASSLLETGELFF,TGTGCCAGCAGCCTCCTGGAGACCGGGGAGCTGTTTTTT
TRBV7-9,TRBJ1-4,-,few,14,CASSLDRLGEKLFF,TGTGCCAGCAGCCTCGACAGATTAGGTGAAAAACTGTTTTTT
TRBV28,TRBJ2-3,-,-,12,CASSTFTDTQYF,TGTGCCAGCAGTACCTTCACAGATACGCAGTATTTT
TRBV28,TRBJ1-5,-,-,18,CASSFFPGGGSGDQPQHF,TGTGCCAGCAGTTTCTTTCCCGGTGGGGGTTCTGGGGATCAGCCCCAGCATTTT
TRBV12-3/TRBV12-4,TRBJ2-5,TRBD1,few,15,CASSKGQGKQETQYF,TGCGCCAGCAGTAAGGGACAGGGGAAACAAGAGACCCAGTACTTC
TRBV10-3,TRBJ2-7,-,few,16,CAISDRYGGGVYEQYF,TGTGCCATCAGTGATCGGTATGGAGGGGGAGTCTACGAGCAGTACTTC
TRBV5-1,TRBJ2-4,TRBD2,few,15,CASSLTGTSGHIQYF,TGCGCCAGCAGCTTGACCGGGACTAGCGGGCACATTCAGTACTTC
TRBV7-9,TRBJ2-7,-,few,14,CASSLESGSREQYF,TGTGCCAGCAGCTTAGAGTCCGGGAGTCGCGAGCAGTACTTC
TRBV18,TRBJ2-1,TRBD1,few,15,CASSPGQGASKEQFF,TGTGCCAGCTCACCGGGACAGGGGGCTTCTAAGGAGCAGTTCTTC